The 5 T cell receptor beta chains below were found in one sample sequenced in a study of shared clonotypes between healthy human individuals. Assay used: immunoSEQ multiplex PCR; TCRdb lists only in-frame clones, some missing. This table holds over 300,000 clones, about nine tenths found once. The specimen sequenced was memory CD8+ T cells sorted from blood. Noted subset: CD45RO+ cells pooled with CCR7-negative TemRA cells. The source of these receptors is a man aged 18 to 30 in good health.

This rearrangement joins TRBV7-8 to TRBJ2-6; D might be TRBD1 (7 bases). The CDR3 runs 19 residues. V was clipped by 6 bases and J by 2 bases, with 23 bases between them. Germline-derived CDR1 and CDR2 are SGHVS and FQNEAQ. CDR3 in amino acids: CASSLGAGGPFTGANVLTF. CDR3 DNA: TGTGCCAGCAGTCTAGGGGCAGGGGGGCCCTTTACTGGGGCCAACGTCCTGACTTTC.

V gene TRBV27 combines with J gene TRBJ2-7; D gene unclear. There are 14 residues in the CDR3. CDR1 is MNHEY, CDR2 SMNVEV, per germline (reference sequence). Trimming left V 6 bases short and J 5 bases short, with 17 bases between. Here the CDR3 DNA reads TGTGCCAGCAGACTTTCCAGCAAAGCCCACGAGCAGTACTTC. Its protein product is CASRLSSKAHEQYF.

The CDR3 is CASSMASSYVYEQYF. The CDR3 bases are TGTGCCAGCAGCATGGCGAGTAGCTACGTCTACGAGCAGTACTTC. V usage is TRBV5-6 and J usage is TRBJ2-7; no definite D call. CDR3 length: 15 residues. Germline CDR1 and CDR2: SGHDT and YYEEEE. The V end lost 4 bases, the J end lost 3 bases, and 17 bases lay between the germline ends.

This clone was recorded at least ten times. No conserved phenylalanine or tryptophan ends this CDR3, so it is likely a read error. It is unclear where the CDR3 begins or ends on the DNA, so no DNA is shown, and the CDR3 is as TCRdb lists it. This rearrangement joins TRBV30 to TRBJ2-7; the table gives TRBD2 as D, unverified against the DNA. The CDR3 spans 12 amino acids, including both terminal residues. Per the germline V gene, CDR1 is GTSNPN and CDR2 is SVGIG (reference sequence). The CDR3 sequence: CAWSVKGAQWRD.

The chain carries TRBV4-1 and TRBJ2-7; tentative D call: TRBD2 (5 bases). The CDR3 is made up of 16 amino acids. The germline V gene has CDR1 MGHRA and CDR2 YSYEKL. V shed 0 bases and J shed 6 bases, with 18 bases lying between them. CDR3: CASSQDAGEFGSEQYF. The DNA of the CDR3 is TGCGCCAGCAGCCAAGATGCGGGTGAGTTTGGGAGCGAGCAGTACTTC.